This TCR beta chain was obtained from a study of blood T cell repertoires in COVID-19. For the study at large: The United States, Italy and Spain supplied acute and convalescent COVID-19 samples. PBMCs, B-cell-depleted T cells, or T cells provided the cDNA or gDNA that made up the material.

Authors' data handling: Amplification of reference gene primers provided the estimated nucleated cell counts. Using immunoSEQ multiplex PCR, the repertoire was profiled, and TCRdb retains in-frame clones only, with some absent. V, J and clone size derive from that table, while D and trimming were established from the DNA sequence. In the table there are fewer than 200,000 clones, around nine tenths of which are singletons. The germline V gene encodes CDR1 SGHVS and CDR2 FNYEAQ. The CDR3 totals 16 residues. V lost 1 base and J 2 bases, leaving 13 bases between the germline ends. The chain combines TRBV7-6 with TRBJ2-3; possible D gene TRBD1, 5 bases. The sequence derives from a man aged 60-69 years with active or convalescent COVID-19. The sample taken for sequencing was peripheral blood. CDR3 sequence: CASSLGVGQITDTQYF. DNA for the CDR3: TGTGCCAGCAGCTTAGGGGTGGGGCAAATCACAGATACGCAGTATTTT.